This T cell receptor (beta chain) was captured by sequencing in a study of control samples from healthy donors and cancer patients. Produced via immunoSEQ multiplex PCR; TCRdb's table is partial and in-frame only. This sample has roughly 150,000 clones, with 70% to 90% found just once. CDR3 length: 14 amino acids. V was cut by 2 bases and J by 8 bases, with 12 bases left in between. Per germline, CDR1 MDHEN and CDR2 SYDVKM. Sequenced input: blood. V and J are TRBV28 and TRBJ1-4; D is unclear. This clonotype originated in a man between 18 and 35 years old in good health. The CDR3 DNA follows: TGTGCCAGCAGTTTAGGCGGGCAAGACGAAAAACTGTTTTTT. Translation gives CASSLGGQDEKLFF. Looking up the rest from reference TRBV28 and TRBJ1-4 gives the full variable domain: DVKVTQSSRYLVKRTGEKVFLECVQDMDHENMFWYRQDPGLGLRLIYFSYDVKMKEKGDIPEGYSVSREKKERFSLILESASTNQTSMYLCASSLGGQDEKLFFGSGTQLSVL.